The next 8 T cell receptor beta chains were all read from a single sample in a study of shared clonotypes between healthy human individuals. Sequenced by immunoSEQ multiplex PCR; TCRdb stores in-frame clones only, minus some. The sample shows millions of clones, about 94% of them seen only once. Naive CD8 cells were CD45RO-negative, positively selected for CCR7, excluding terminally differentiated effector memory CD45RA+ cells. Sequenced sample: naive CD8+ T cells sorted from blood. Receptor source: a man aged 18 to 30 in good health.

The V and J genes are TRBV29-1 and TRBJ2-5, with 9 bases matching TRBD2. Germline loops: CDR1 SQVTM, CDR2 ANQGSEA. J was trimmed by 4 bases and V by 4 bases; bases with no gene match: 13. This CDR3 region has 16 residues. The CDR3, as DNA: TGCAGCGTTGCCGGGACTAGCCGAATACCCTCAGAGACCCAGTACTTC. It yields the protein CSVAGTSRIPSETQYF.

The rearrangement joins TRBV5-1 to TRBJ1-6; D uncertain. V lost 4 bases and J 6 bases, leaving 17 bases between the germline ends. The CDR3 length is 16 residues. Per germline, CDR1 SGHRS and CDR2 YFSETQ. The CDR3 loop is CASSPEPGQPNSPLHF. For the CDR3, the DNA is TGCGCCAGCAGCCCCGAACCTGGCCAACCTAATTCACCCCTCCACTTT.

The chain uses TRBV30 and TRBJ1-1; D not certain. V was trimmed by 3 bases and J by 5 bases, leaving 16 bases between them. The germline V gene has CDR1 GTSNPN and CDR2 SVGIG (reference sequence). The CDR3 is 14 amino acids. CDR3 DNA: TGTGCCTGGAGATGGGATGGGGTTCGGACTGAAGCTTTCTTT. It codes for CAWRWDGVRTEAFF.

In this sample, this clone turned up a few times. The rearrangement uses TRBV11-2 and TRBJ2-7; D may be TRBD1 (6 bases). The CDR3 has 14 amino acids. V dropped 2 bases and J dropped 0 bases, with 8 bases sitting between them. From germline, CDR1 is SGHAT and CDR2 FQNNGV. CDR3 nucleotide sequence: TGTGCCAGCAGCTTAAGGGACAACTCCTACGAGCAGTACTTC. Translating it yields CASSLRDNSYEQYF.

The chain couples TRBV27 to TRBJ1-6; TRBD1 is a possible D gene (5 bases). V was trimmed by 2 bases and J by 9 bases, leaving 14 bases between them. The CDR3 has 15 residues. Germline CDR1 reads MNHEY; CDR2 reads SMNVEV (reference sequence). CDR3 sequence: CASSLNQGWGSPLHF. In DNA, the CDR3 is TGTGCCAGCAGTTTAAATCAGGGTTGGGGTTCACCCCTCCACTTT.

The CDR3: CASSYWTERNSYEQYF. The CDR3 DNA follows: TGTGCCAGCAGTTACTGGACAGAGAGAAACTCCTACGAGCAGTACTTC. This chain links TRBV6-5 with TRBJ2-7, with a tentative D call TRBD1 (6 bases). Germline lookup yields CDR1 MNHEY and CDR2 SVGAGI. The CDR3 loop spans 16 amino acids. Between the trimmed V and J ends, which lost 1 base and 0 bases, there was a span of 13 bases.

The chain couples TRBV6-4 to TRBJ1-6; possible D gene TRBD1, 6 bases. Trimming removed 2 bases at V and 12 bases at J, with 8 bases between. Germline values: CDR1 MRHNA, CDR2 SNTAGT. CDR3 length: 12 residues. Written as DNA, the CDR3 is TGTGCCAGCAGTGACCGAGGGGGACCCCTCCACTTT. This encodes CASSDRGGPLHF.

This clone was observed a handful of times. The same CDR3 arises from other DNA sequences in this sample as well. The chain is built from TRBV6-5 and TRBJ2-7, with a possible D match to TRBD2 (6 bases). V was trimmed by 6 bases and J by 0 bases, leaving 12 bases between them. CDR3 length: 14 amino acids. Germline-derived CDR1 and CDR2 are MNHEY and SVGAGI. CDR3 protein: CASSLGGSSYEQYF. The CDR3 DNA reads TGTGCCAGCAGCCTTGGGGGGAGCTCCTACGAGCAGTACTTC.